This TCR beta chain is from a study of blood T cell repertoires in COVID-19. The CDR3 length is 15 residues. V shed 4 bases and J 1 base; nucleotides not matched to a gene: 3. CDR1 and CDR2 (germline): SGHVS, FQNEAQ. TCRdb's table, derived via immunoSEQ multiplex PCR, lists solely in-frame clones and lacks some. The table lists over 55,000 clones, approximately 90% of them singletons, with approximately 20% in the top ten. The chain combines TRBV7-8 with TRBJ2-3; 9 bases fit TRBD1. Sample: peripheral blood. The sequence came from a woman older than 75 with acute or convalescent COVID-19. CDR3 sequence reads: CASSYDRGGTDTQYF. DNA for the CDR3: TGTGCCAGCAGCTACGACAGGGGGGGCACAGATACGCAGTATTTT.